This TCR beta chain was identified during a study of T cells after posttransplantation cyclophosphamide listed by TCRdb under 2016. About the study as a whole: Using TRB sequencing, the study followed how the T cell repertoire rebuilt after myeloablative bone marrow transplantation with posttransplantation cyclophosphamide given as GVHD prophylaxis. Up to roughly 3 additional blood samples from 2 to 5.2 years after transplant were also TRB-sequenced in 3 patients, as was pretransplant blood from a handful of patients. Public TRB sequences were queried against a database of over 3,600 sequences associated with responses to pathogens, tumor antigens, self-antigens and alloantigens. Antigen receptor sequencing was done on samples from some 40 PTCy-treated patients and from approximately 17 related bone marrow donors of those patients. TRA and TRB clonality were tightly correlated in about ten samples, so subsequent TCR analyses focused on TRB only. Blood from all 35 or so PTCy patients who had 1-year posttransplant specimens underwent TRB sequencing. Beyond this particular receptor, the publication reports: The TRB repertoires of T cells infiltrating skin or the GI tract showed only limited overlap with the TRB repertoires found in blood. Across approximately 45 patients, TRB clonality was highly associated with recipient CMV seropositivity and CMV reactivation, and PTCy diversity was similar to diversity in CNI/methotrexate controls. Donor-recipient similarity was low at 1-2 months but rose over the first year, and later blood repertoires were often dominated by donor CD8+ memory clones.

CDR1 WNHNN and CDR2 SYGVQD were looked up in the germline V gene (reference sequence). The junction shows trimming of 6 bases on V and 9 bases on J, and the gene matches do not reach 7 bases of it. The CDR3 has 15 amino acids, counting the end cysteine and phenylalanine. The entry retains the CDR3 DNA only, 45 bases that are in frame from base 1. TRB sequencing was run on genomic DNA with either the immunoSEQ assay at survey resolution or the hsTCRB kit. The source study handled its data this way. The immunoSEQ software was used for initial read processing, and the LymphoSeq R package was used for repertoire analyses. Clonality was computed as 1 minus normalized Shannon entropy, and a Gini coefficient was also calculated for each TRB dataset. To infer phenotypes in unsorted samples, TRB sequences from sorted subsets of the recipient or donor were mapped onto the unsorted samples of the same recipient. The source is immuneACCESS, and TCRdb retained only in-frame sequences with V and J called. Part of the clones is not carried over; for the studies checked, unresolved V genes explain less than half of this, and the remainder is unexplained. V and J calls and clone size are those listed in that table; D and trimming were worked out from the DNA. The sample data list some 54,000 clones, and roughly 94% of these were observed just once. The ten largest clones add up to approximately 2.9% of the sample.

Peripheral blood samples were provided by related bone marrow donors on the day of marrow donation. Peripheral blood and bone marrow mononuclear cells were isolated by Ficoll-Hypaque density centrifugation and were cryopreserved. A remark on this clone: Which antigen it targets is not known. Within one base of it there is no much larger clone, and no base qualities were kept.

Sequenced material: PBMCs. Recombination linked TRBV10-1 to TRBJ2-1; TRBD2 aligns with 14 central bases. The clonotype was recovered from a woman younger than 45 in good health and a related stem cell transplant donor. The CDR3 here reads CASSQTSGGEGEQFF. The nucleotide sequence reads TGCGCCAGCAGCCAGACTAGCGGGGGGGAGGGTGAGCAGTTCTTC.